Listed here are 19 T cell receptor beta chains from one sample, sequenced in a study of T cells expressing NK-cell markers. TCRdb derives one entry per CDR3 protein from the 5' RACE reads, leaving out DNA. In all, the sample yields about 260,000 distinct CDR3 sequences. Sequenced input: blood T cells: a sorted CD56 or NKG2C T cell subset, CD4+ or CD8+ T cells, or bulk PBMC T cells (not recorded which). Source of these receptors: a woman aged 18 to 75 in good health.

J is TRBJ2-1 and V is TRBV30; TCRdb's assignment of TRBD1 cannot be checked, as there is no DNA. The CDR3 totals 14 residues. CDR1 GTSNPN and CDR2 SVGIG come from the germline V gene (reference sequence). Here the CDR3 reads CAWRRGRGYNEQFF.

J is TRBJ2-3 and V is TRBV5-1; the D call of TRBD1 rests on TCRdb alone, since no DNA is present to check it. Germline assignment: CDR1 SGHRS and CDR2 YFSETQ. The CDR3 spans 15 residues. This chain's CDR3 is CASSLSRLIGDTQYF.

The chain carries TRBV21-1 and TRBJ2-3; the D call from TCRdb, TRBD2, cannot be confirmed without DNA. TRBV21-1 is shown as a pseudogene. The CDR3 has 21 residues. The CDR3 spells CASSKAPRPTSYPNSTDTQYF.

The chain joins TRBV9 to TRBJ2-3; without DNA, the TCRdb call of TRBD2 cannot be checked. Per germline, CDR1 SGDLS and CDR2 YYNGEE. The CDR3 has 16 residues. CDR3 protein: CASSVGAGGLQDTQYF.

The rearrangement uses TRBV20-1 and TRBJ1-3; TCRdb proposes TRBD1, but this gene call is untestable without DNA. CDR3 length: 14 residues. Germline V gives CDR1 DFQATT, CDR2 SNEGSKA (reference sequence). This CDR3 is CSATGQGYGNTIYF.

The chain joins TRBV25-1 to TRBJ2-2; lacking DNA, the TRBD1 call made by TCRdb goes unchecked. Germline CDR1 and CDR2: MGHDK and SYGVNS. The CDR3 is made up of 16 amino acids. CDR3 amino acids: CASSVAGTLYTGELFF. Full variable domain (missing parts from reference TRBV25-1 and TRBJ2-2): EADIYQTPRYLVIGTGKKITLECSQTMGHDKMYWYQQDPGMELHLIHYSYGVNSTEKGDLSSESTVSRIRTEHFPLTLESARPSHTSQYLCASSVAGTLYTGELFFGEGSRLTVL.

The chain couples TRBV12-3 or TRBV12-4 to TRBJ2-3; absent DNA, TCRdb's TRBD1 call cannot be checked. This CDR3 is built from 11 residues. The CDR3 protein is CASSPGSTQYF.

The chain uses TRBV6-5 and TRBJ1-1; TCRdb's D call, TRBD1, is unchecked because there is no DNA. The CDR3 contains 13 residues. CDR1 and CDR2 (germline): MNHEY, SVGAGI. The chain's CDR3 is CASSYSTGRRAFF.

This chain uses TRBV6-1 with TRBJ2-2; TCRdb proposes TRBD1, but this gene call is untestable without DNA. The CDR3 runs 15 residues. Germline V gene data show CDR1 as MNHNS and CDR2 as SASEGT. The CDR3 is CASREGHGKTGELFF.

V usage is TRBV11-2 and J usage is TRBJ2-7; the TCRdb call, TRBD1, lacks DNA for checking. The CDR3 loop spans 16 amino acids. Germline V gene data show CDR1 as SGHAT and CDR2 as FQNNGV. CDR3 residues: CASSLDRGRQGDEQYF.

The chain is built from TRBV15 and TRBJ2-5; TCRdb returns TRBD1, unconfirmable since there is no DNA. Germline-derived CDR1 and CDR2 are LNHNV and YYDKDF (reference sequence). This CDR3 has 15 residues. The CDR3 sequence: CATSRGGQGIGTQYF.

The V and J genes are TRBV7-9 and TRBJ2-1; with no DNA, the TCRdb D assignment of TRBD1 cannot be verified. This CDR3 spans 14 amino acids. Looked up from germline, CDR1 is SEHNR and CDR2 is FQNEAQ (reference sequence). The CDR3 loop reads CASSLTMGQGVYFF.

This chain joins TRBV6-2 or TRBV6-3 and TRBJ2-3; TCRdb outputs TRBD1, but without DNA this stays unchecked. The germline V gene encodes CDR1 MNHEY and CDR2 SVGEGT. CDR3 length: 14 residues. The CDR3 reads CASSLRDPTDTQYF.

This chain connects TRBV12-5 to TRBJ2-3; TCRdb's D call, TRBD1, is unchecked because there is no DNA. The CDR3 extends over 14 amino acids. Germline values: CDR1 LGHNT, CDR2 FRNRAP. CDR3 region: CASGPGQGEDTQYF. The full variable domain, rest sourced from reference TRBV12-5 and TRBJ2-3, is DARVTQTPRHKVTEMGQEVTMRCQPILGHNTVFWYRQTMMQGLELLAYFRNRAPLDDSGMPKDRFSAEMPDATLATLKIQPSEPRDSAVYFCASGPGQGEDTQYFGPGTRLTVL.

The chain combines TRBV7-9 with TRBJ2-1; TCRdb outputs TRBD2, but without DNA this stays unchecked. The CDR3 length is 13 residues. The germline V gene encodes CDR1 SEHNR and CDR2 FQNEAQ (reference sequence). CDR3 sequence reads: CASSLAWRNEQFF. The whole variable domain, remainder taken from reference TRBV7-9 and TRBJ2-1, is DTGVSQNPRHKITKRGQNVTFRCDPISEHNRLYWYRQTLGQGPEFLTYFQNEAQLEKSRLLSDRFSAERPKGSFSTLEIQRTEQGDSAMYLCASSLAWRNEQFFGPGTRLTVL.

CDR3 region: CASSQDPRGRGTGELFF. The chain links TRBV14 to TRBJ2-2; with no DNA, the TCRdb D assignment of TRBD1 cannot be verified. This CDR3 has 17 amino acids. Germline lookup yields CDR1 SGHDN and CDR2 FVKESK.

The V and J genes are TRBV5-1 and TRBJ2-1; checking the TCRdb D call of TRBD1 is not possible without DNA. CDR1 SGHRS and CDR2 YFSETQ come from the germline V gene. This CDR3 spans 15 amino acids. CDR3 sequence: CASRRTGGFNDEQFF.

The chain employs TRBV6-1 and TRBJ2-1; TCRdb's assignment of TRBD2 cannot be checked, as there is no DNA. Germline CDR1 MNHNS, CDR2 SASEGT. The CDR3 spans 14 residues. The CDR3 is CASRTSGSRNEQFF.

The J gene is TRBJ2-1, the V gene TRBV6-2 or TRBV6-3. This CDR3 is built from 12 residues. Germline CDR1 MNHEY, CDR2 SVGEGT. The CDR3 reads CASSFEYNEQFF.